Sequencing of this T cell receptor beta chain was carried out in a study of CDR3 diversity in severe acne. This CDR3 spans 13 amino acids. The germline V gene has CDR1 SGHRS and CDR2 YFSETQ. Deletions cut 0 bases from V and 8 bases from J, with 11 bases between. MiXCR, run by TCRdb on the PCR reads, gives a single entry per CDR3 protein. The sample carries approximately 79,000 distinct CDR3 sequences, 45% to 50% recorded once. The receptor's source is a male donor in good health, serving as a control. The source material was blood. The J gene is TRBJ1-1, the V gene TRBV5-1; TRBD1 is a possible D gene (6 bases). The CDR3 region is CASSLEGRGEAFF. The CDR3 region has the DNA TGCGCCAGCAGCTTGGAGGGCAGGGGCGAAGCTTTCTTT.